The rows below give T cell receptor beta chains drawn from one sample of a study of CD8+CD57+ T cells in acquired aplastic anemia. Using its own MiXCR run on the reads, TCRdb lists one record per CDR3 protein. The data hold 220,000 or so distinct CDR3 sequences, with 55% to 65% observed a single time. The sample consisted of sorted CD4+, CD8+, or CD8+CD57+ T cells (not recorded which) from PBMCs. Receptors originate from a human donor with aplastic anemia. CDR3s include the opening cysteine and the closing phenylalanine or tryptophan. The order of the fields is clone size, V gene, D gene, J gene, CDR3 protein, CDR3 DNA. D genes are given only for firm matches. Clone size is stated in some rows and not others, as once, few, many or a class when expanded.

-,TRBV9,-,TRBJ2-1,CASSQVPVVPHEQLF,TGTGCCAGCAGCCAAGTACCCGTAGTCCCCCATGAGCAGCTCTTC
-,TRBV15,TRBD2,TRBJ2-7,CATSSGRGGLGEQYF,TGTGCCACCAGCAGTGGGCGGGGGGGCTTGGGCGAGCAGTACTTC
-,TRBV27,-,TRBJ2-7,CASSSWPNSPYEQYF,TGTGCCAGCAGTTCATGGCCCAATTCCCCCTACGAGCAGTACTTC
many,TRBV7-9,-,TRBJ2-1,CASSLVGGGEQFF,TGTGCCAGCAGCTTAGTAGGGGGGGGTGAGCAGTTCTTC
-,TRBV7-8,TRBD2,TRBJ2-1,CASSPRPLAEYNEQFF,TGTGCCAGCAGCCCGAGACCACTAGCGGAATACAATGAGCAGTTCTTC
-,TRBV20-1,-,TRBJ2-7,CSAREHPPSSYEQYF,TGCAGTGCTAGAGAGCATCCACCGAGCTCCTACGAGCAGTACTTC
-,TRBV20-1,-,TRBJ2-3,CSASELVDTQYF,TGCAGTGCTAGCGAACTAGTGGATACGCAGTATTTT
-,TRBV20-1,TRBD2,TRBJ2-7,CSARDLLAGLPYEQYF,TGCAGTGCTAGAGATCTCCTAGCGGGGTTACCCTACGAGCAGTACTTC
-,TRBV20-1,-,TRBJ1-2,CSARDRASGGYTF,TGCAGTGCTAGAGATCGGGCTAGCGGGGGTTACACCTTC
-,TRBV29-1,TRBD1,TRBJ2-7,CSVAGTGAYEQYF,TGCAGCGTGGCCGGGACAGGGGCCTACGAGCAGTACTTC
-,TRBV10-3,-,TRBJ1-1,CAVQERGAEAFF,TGTGCCGTCCAGGAAAGGGGTGCTGAAGCTTTCTTT
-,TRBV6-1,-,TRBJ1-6,CASSTARDLGYNSPLHF,TGTGCCAGCAGTACCGCAAGGGACCTGGGCTATAATTCACCCCTCCACTTT
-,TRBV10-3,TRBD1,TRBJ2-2,CAISERGQGRTGELFF,TGTGCCATCAGTGAACGGGGACAGGGGCGGACCGGGGAGCTGTTTTTT